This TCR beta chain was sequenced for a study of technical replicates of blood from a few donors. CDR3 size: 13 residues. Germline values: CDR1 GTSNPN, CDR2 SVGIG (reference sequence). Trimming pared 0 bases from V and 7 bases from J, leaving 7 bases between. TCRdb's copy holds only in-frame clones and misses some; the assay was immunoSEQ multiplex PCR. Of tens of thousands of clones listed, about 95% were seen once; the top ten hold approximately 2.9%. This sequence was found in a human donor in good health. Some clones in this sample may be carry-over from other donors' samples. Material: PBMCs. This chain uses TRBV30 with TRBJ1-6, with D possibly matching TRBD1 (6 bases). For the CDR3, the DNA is TGTGCCTGGAGTGTAACAGGGAATTCACCCCTCCACTTT. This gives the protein CAWSVTGNSPLHF. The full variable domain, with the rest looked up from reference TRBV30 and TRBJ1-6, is SQTIHQWPATLVQPVGSPLSLECTVEGTSNPNLYWYRQAAGRGLQLLFYSVGIGQISSEVPQNLSASRPQDRQFILSSKKLLLSDSGFYLCAWSVTGNSPLHFGNGTRLTVT.